Following are 14 T cell receptor beta chains from one sample sequenced in a study of memory CD4+ T cells and cytomegalovirus serostatus. Sequencing was performed with immunoSEQ multiplex PCR; in TCRdb, only in-frame clones are kept and a portion is missing. The repertoire holds more than 45,000 clones, with around 80% as singletons. Single viable CD3+CD4+CD8-CD45RO+ cells were sorted as the memory CD4+ T cells. Sequencing input: memory CD4+ T cells from blood. The receptor set was obtained from an adult in good health and CMV-seronegative.

The genes are TRBV2 and TRBJ2-7; D unresolved. Germline CDR1 is SNHLY and CDR2 is FYNNEI. The CDR3 length is 13 residues. V gave up 2 bases and J gave up 2 bases, with 7 bases separating them. CDR3 protein: CASSESVTYEQYF. The CDR3 region has the DNA TGTGCCAGCAGTGAATCTGTTACCTACGAGCAGTACTTC.

CDR3 in amino acids: CASRRTGNTEAFF. CDR3 coding DNA: TGTGCCAGTAGACGGACAGGGAACACTGAAGCTTTCTTT. The rearrangement joins TRBV19 to TRBJ1-1; TRBD1 aligns across 7 bases. This CDR3 is 13 amino acids long. Germline V gene sequence: CDR1 LNHDA, CDR2 SQIVND (reference sequence). After removal of 6 bases from V and 1 base from J, the junction contained 2 bases not matched to a gene.

This sequence joins TRBV7-6 and TRBJ2-5; 13 bases are a match to TRBD2. The germline CDR1 and CDR2 sequences are SGHVS and FNYEAQ. Trimming at V came to 5 bases and at J to 5 bases, leaving 8 bases not matched to a gene. The CDR3 covers 16 residues. CDR3 nucleotides: TGTGCCAGCAGCCGCACTAGCGGGGGGGCCGGGGAGACCCAGTACTTC. Amino acids: CASSRTSGGAGETQYF.

The V gene is TRBV28, the J gene TRBJ1-1; weak D call: TRBD1 (6 bases). The ends were cut back, 6 bases at V and 1 base at J, with 15 bases in the middle. CDR1 and CDR2 from the germline V gene are MDHEN and SYDVKM. CDR3 length equals 15 residues. The CDR3 DNA follows: TGTGCCAGCAGCCCAGGGGTCTCTGGGAACACTGAAGCTTTCTTT. Amino acids: CASSPGVSGNTEAFF. The full variable domain, its missing parts supplied by reference TRBV28 and TRBJ1-1, is DVKVTQSSRYLVKRTGEKVFLECVQDMDHENMFWYRQDPGLGLRLIYFSYDVKMKEKGDIPEGYSVSREKKERFSLILESASTNQTSMYLCASSPGVSGNTEAFFGQGTRLTVV.

The chain combines TRBV5-1 with TRBJ1-4; D not certain. Trimming took 5 bases from V and 5 from J, leaving 10 bases between them. Germline values: CDR1 SGHRS, CDR2 YFSETQ. The CDR3 totals 13 residues. The CDR3 DNA is TGCGCCAGCAGAACAACCTTAAATGAAAAACTGTTTTTT. Protein sequence: CASRTTLNEKLFF.

The chain is built from TRBV6-5 and TRBJ2-1, with a weak D call TRBD2 (5 bases). The CDR3 spans 13 residues. CDR1 is MNHEY and CDR2 is SVGAGI in the germline V gene. V shed 0 bases and J shed 6 bases, with 6 bases lying between them. CDR3 bases: TGTGCCAGCAGTTACTCTCGGGGCAATGAGCAGTTCTTC. Translating gives CASSYSRGNEQFF.

The chain couples TRBV5-1 to TRBJ1-6; TRBD1 matches 10 bases. The CDR3 spans 16 residues. Losses at the gene ends were 0 bases for V and 9 bases for J; bases not matched to a gene: 6. Germline-derived CDR1 and CDR2 are SGHRS and YFSETQ. The CDR3 is CASSLAGWDRGSPLHF. CDR3 in DNA: TGCGCCAGCAGCTTGGCCGGATGGGACAGGGGTTCACCCCTCCACTTT.

The chain couples TRBV10-3 to TRBJ2-2; D possibly matches TRBD1 or TRBD2 (6 bases each). Trimming removed 0 bases at V and 2 bases at J, with 16 bases between. Germline CDR1 ENHRY, CDR2 SYGVKD. The CDR3 sequence is 18 residues long. CDR3 loop: CAISESGGGQGNTGELFF. CDR3 bases: TGTGCCATCAGTGAGTCGGGGGGCGGCCAGGGCAACACCGGGGAGCTGTTTTTT.

This clone was counted ten times or more. The chain uses TRBV2 and TRBJ1-4; D might be TRBD1 (6 bases). There are 14 residues in the CDR3. Germline V lookup: CDR1 SNHLY, CDR2 FYNNEI. V shed 6 bases and J shed 10 bases, with 18 bases lying between them. The CDR3: CASRADSKGRKLFF. The CDR3 coding sequence is TGTGCCAGCAGGGCGGACAGTAAGGGTCGAAAACTGTTTTTT.

This chain uses TRBV25-1 with TRBJ1-2; D is unresolved. CDR1 and CDR2 (germline): MGHDK, SYGVNS. The CDR3 totals 13 residues. Trimming removed 5 bases from V and 8 bases from J, with 15 bases in between. The DNA of the CDR3 is TGTGCCAGCAGTCGGCAGCAGGAACTGGGCTACACCTTC. Its protein product is CASSRQQELGYTF.

V gene TRBV11-2 combines with J gene TRBJ2-5, with 12 bases lining up with TRBD2. Trimming cost V 4 bases and J 4 bases; bases outside gene matches: 10. Germline values: CDR1 SGHAT, CDR2 FQNNGV. This CDR3 contains 17 residues. The CDR3: CASSSKLAGGPGETQYF. For the CDR3, the DNA is TGTGCCAGCAGCTCCAAGCTAGCGGGGGGGCCGGGAGAGACCCAGTACTTC.

As to this clone: Other nucleotide sequences in the sample specify the same CDR3. The genes are TRBV18 and TRBJ2-5; D is unresolved. This CDR3 is 11 amino acids long. Germline CDR1 KGHSH, CDR2 LQKENI. The V end lost 3 bases, the J end lost 5 bases, and 4 bases lay between the germline ends. The CDR3 DNA reads as TGTGCCAGCTCACCGGAGGAGACCCAGTACTTC. Amino acid sequence: CASSPEETQYF.

The count of this clone is one. V gene TRBV5-6 combines with J gene TRBJ2-2; TRBD2 is a possible D gene (5 bases). CDR1 and CDR2 from the germline V gene are SGHDT and YYEEEE. V was cut by 0 bases and J by 7 bases, with 10 bases left in between. CDR3 length equals 14 residues. The CDR3 here is CASSLAGVHGELFF. CDR3 nucleotides: TGTGCCAGCAGCTTGGCCGGGGTACACGGGGAGCTGTTTTTT. The complete variable domain, with remaining parts taken from reference TRBV5-6 and TRBJ2-2, reads DAGVTQSPTHLIKTRGQQVTLRCSPKSGHDTVSWYQQALGQGPQFIFQYYEEEERQRGNFPDRFSGHQFPNYSSELNVNALLLGDSALYLCASSLAGVHGELFFGEGSRLTVL.

This clone has a handful of counts. The chain couples TRBV6-5 to TRBJ2-7, with 11 bases lining up with TRBD1. Germline CDR1 MNHEY, CDR2 SVGAGI. V gave up 6 bases and J gave up 2 bases; unmatched junction bases: 9. The CDR3 consists of 16 residues. The CDR3 DNA is TGTGCCAGCAGGTACGCCCCGGGACAGGGGGCCTACGAGCAGTACTTC. Translating gives CASRYAPGQGAYEQYF.